Following are 6 T cell receptor beta chains from one sample sequenced in a study of identifying expanded T cells in peripheral blood. This table comes from immunoSEQ multiplex PCR, and its TCRdb copy is limited to in-frame clones, with some not included. The sample has approximately 63,000 clones; more than 70% are singletons. Sequencing was done on a sample of blood. Receptors were obtained from a person aged 18 to 75 in good health.

The V call is TRBV6-5, the J call TRBJ2-2; D is ambiguous. V was pared by 0 bases and J by 5 bases, with 7 bases between. This CDR3 spans 14 amino acids. CDR1 and CDR2 from the germline V gene are MNHEY and SVGAGI. Written as DNA, the CDR3 is TGTGCCAGCAGTTACTCGACCGAGACCGGGGAGCTGTTTTTT. This encodes CASSYSTETGELFF.

The gene calls are TRBV6-5 and TRBJ2-3; 9 bases fit TRBD2. The CDR3 covers 15 residues. The J segment lost 5 bases and the V segment lost 0 bases, leaving 3 bases of the junction unmatched. Germline V gene lookup returns CDR1 MNHEY and CDR2 SVGAGI. CDR3 protein: CASSYSQRGVDTQYF. CDR3 nucleotides: TGTGCCAGCAGTTACTCGCAGCGGGGGGTAGATACGCAGTATTTT.

The genes are TRBV7-9 and TRBJ1-2; a weak D match, TRBD1 (5 bases). The CDR3 sequence is 14 residues long. Trimming pared 7 bases from V and 2 bases from J, leaving 14 bases between. Germline CDR1 is SEHNR and CDR2 is FQNEAQ (reference sequence). CDR3 bases: TGTGCCAGCACTGTAGTCGGGGGAAACTATGGCTACACCTTC. Amino acids: CASTVVGGNYGYTF.

The V call is TRBV5-4, the J call TRBJ2-7; TRBD1 might be the D (6 bases). V was trimmed by 4 bases and J by 2 bases, leaving 10 bases between them. CDR3 size: 13 residues. The germline V gene encodes CDR1 SGHNT and CDR2 YYREEE (reference sequence). For the CDR3, the DNA is TGTGCCAGCAGCCGGGACAATACCTACGAGCAGTACTTC. This codes for CASSRDNTYEQYF. Full variable domain (missing parts from reference TRBV5-4 and TRBJ2-7): ETGVTQSPTHLIKTRGQQVTLRCSSQSGHNTVSWYQQALGQGPQFIFQYYREEENGRGNFPPRFSGLQFPNYSSELNVNALELDDSALYLCASSRDNTYEQYFGPGTRLTVT.

This clone has only a few counts. V is TRBV20-1 and J is TRBJ2-2; D is undetermined. The CDR3 covers 11 residues. The germline V and J ends were trimmed by 6 bases and 5 bases, with 7 bases remaining between them. Germline V CDR1 and CDR2: DFQATT, SNEGSKA (reference sequence). The DNA of the CDR3 is TGCAGTGCCCGTAGGACCGGGGAGCTGTTTTTT. Its protein is CSARRTGELFF.

This clone was counted a few times. V gene TRBV6-6 combines with J gene TRBJ1-6, with TRBD1 identical over 9 bases. Germline lookup yields CDR1 MNHNY and CDR2 SVGAGI (reference sequence). This CDR3 comprises 16 residues. Trimming removed 5 bases from V and 8 bases from J; junction bases left unmatched: 10. CDR3 coding DNA: TGTGCCAGCAGTCAATACAGGGGGCGAACGGATTCACCCCTCCACTTT. Its protein product is CASSQYRGRTDSPLHF.